Listed below are T cell receptor beta chains from one sample, sequenced in a study of identical twins. TCRdb reprocessed the 5' RACE reads via MiXCR and lists one record per CDR3 protein. The sample lists about 470,000 distinct CDR3 sequences; 20% to 30% were seen once. These data were also filed under a second study, of T cells expressing NK-cell markers.

The sample consisted of CD4+ T cells sorted from blood. The receptors here all came from a woman under 30 in good health. CDR3s include the opening cysteine and the closing phenylalanine or tryptophan. The order of the fields is D gene, V gene, clone size, J gene, CDR3 DNA, CDR3 protein. D genes are given only for firm matches. Clone size, where shown, is once, few, many, or a class for clones that have expanded.

d_call: TRBD1; v_call: TRBV20-1; clone_size: .; j_call: TRBJ1-2; cdr3_nt: TGCAGTGCTACCCCAGGGGGCTATGGCTACACCTTC; cdr3_aa: CSATPGGYGYTF
d_call: .; v_call: TRBV7-2; clone_size: few; j_call: TRBJ1-5; cdr3_nt: TGTGCCAGCAGCATGGAACGATTTCAGCCCCAGCATTTT; cdr3_aa: CASSMERFQPQHF
d_call: .; v_call: TRBV11-2; clone_size: few; j_call: TRBJ2-2; cdr3_nt: TGTGCCAGCAGCTTGAGCAGGGGTTTGACCGGGGAGCTGTTTTTT; cdr3_aa: CASSLSRGLTGELFF
d_call: .; v_call: TRBV12-3/TRBV12-4; clone_size: few; j_call: TRBJ2-4; cdr3_nt: TGTGCCAGCAGGTCCGGGACGGGCAAAAACATTCAGTACTTC; cdr3_aa: CASRSGTGKNIQYF
d_call: .; v_call: TRBV7-2; clone_size: .; j_call: TRBJ2-5; cdr3_nt: TGTGCCAGCAGCTTAGCGGATAGTACCAGAGAGACCCAGTACTTC; cdr3_aa: CASSLADSTRETQYF
d_call: TRBD2; v_call: TRBV29-1; clone_size: .; j_call: TRBJ2-2; cdr3_nt: TGCAGCGCGAGCGGGATAGACACCGGGGAGCTGTTTTTT; cdr3_aa: CSASGIDTGELFF
d_call: .; v_call: TRBV5-1; clone_size: many; j_call: TRBJ2-1; cdr3_nt: TGCGCCAGCACTATCGGGGGGCCTCAGCAGTTCTTC; cdr3_aa: CASTIGGPQQFF
d_call: .; v_call: TRBV5-6; clone_size: .; j_call: TRBJ2-7; cdr3_nt: TGTGCCAGCAGCTCTTGGCAGCCGCTAATGGACCACGAGCAGTACTTC; cdr3_aa: CASSSWQPLMDHEQYF
d_call: TRBD2; v_call: TRBV6-1; clone_size: .; j_call: TRBJ2-7; cdr3_nt: TGTGCCAGCAGGCCCCCCGGGGGGAGTGGTTCCTACGAGCAGTACTTC; cdr3_aa: CASRPPGGSGSYEQYF
d_call: TRBD2; v_call: TRBV20-1; clone_size: few; j_call: TRBJ2-1; cdr3_nt: TGCAGTGCTAGAGGTGCTAGCGGCTACAATGAGCAGTTCTTC; cdr3_aa: CSARGASGYNEQFF
d_call: TRBD1; v_call: TRBV12-3/TRBV12-4; clone_size: few; j_call: TRBJ1-1; cdr3_nt: TGTGCCAGCAGACGGACAGGGGCGATTGAAGCTTTCTTT; cdr3_aa: CASRRTGAIEAFF
d_call: TRBD2; v_call: TRBV12-3/TRBV12-4; clone_size: few; j_call: TRBJ2-7; cdr3_nt: TGTGCCAGCAGTTTATGGGGGACTAGGTTCTACGAGCAGTACTTC; cdr3_aa: CASSLWGTRFYEQYF
d_call: .; v_call: TRBV27; clone_size: .; j_call: TRBJ1-1; cdr3_nt: TGTGCCAGCAGTCCCCATCAGGGCACTGAAGCTTTCTTT; cdr3_aa: CASSPHQGTEAFF
d_call: TRBD1; v_call: TRBV9; clone_size: few; j_call: TRBJ1-2; cdr3_nt: TGTGCCAGCAGCGCAGACACAGGGGGCGAATTTGGAAATGGCTACACCTTC; cdr3_aa: CASSADTGGEFGNGYTF
d_call: TRBD1; v_call: TRBV5-6; clone_size: few; j_call: TRBJ2-7; cdr3_nt: TGTGCCAGCAGCCAAGACCCGGGACAGGGTCGACTCGAGCAGTACTTC; cdr3_aa: CASSQDPGQGRLEQYF
d_call: TRBD2; v_call: TRBV20-1; clone_size: .; j_call: TRBJ2-7; cdr3_nt: TGCAGTGCTAAGGGACTAGCGGAATACGAGCAGTACTTC; cdr3_aa: CSAKGLAEYEQYF
d_call: TRBD1; v_call: TRBV5-1; clone_size: .; j_call: TRBJ1-4; cdr3_nt: TGCGCCAGCAGCCCTGGGGGACAGGGCACTAATGAAAAACTGTTTTTT; cdr3_aa: CASSPGGQGTNEKLFF
d_call: .; v_call: TRBV5-1; clone_size: many; j_call: TRBJ1-1; cdr3_nt: TGTGCCAGCAGTTGGACGGGGATGAACACTGAAGCTTTCTTT; cdr3_aa: CASSWTGMNTEAFF
d_call: .; v_call: TRBV5-5; clone_size: few; j_call: TRBJ2-2; cdr3_nt: TGTGCCAGCAGTCCCACAGGGTCGAACACCGGGGAGCTGTTTTTT; cdr3_aa: CASSPTGSNTGELFF
d_call: TRBD1; v_call: TRBV7-9; clone_size: .; j_call: TRBJ1-2; cdr3_nt: TGTGCCAGCAGTATAGGACAGGCAAACTATGGCTACACCTTC; cdr3_aa: CASSIGQANYGYTF
d_call: .; v_call: TRBV29-1; clone_size: .; j_call: TRBJ2-3; cdr3_nt: TGCAGCGGCCGACGGCGGGTGCAGACAGATACGCAGTATTTT; cdr3_aa: CSGRRRVQTDTQYF
d_call: TRBD1; v_call: TRBV10-3; clone_size: few; j_call: TRBJ1-1; cdr3_nt: TGTGCCATCGGCCCCGGACAGGCGAACACTGAAGCTTTCTTT; cdr3_aa: CAIGPGQANTEAFF
d_call: .; v_call: TRBV29-1; clone_size: .; j_call: TRBJ2-3; cdr3_nt: TGCAGCGTTGACTGGGCTGGGGGGGCGAGGCAGTATTTT; cdr3_aa: CSVDWAGGARQYF
d_call: .; v_call: TRBV7-2; clone_size: few; j_call: TRBJ2-3; cdr3_nt: TGTGCCAGCAGCTACCAGCGAGGGAGATCAGATACGCAGTATTTT; cdr3_aa: CASSYQRGRSDTQYF
d_call: .; v_call: TRBV7-2; clone_size: once; j_call: TRBJ1-6; cdr3_nt: TGTGCCAGCAGCGAGGGGATGCTGAATTCACCCCTCCACTTT; cdr3_aa: CASSEGMLNSPLHF
d_call: .; v_call: TRBV5-1; clone_size: few; j_call: TRBJ2-7; cdr3_nt: TGCGCCAGCAGCTTTTTCCCAGGAGGACCAAGCCCTGAGTACTTC; cdr3_aa: CASSFFPGGPSPEYF
d_call: .; v_call: TRBV12-3/TRBV12-4; clone_size: few; j_call: TRBJ2-3; cdr3_nt: TGTGCCAGCAGTTGGCGGGCCCCGGCGACAGATACGCAGTATTTT; cdr3_aa: CASSWRAPATDTQYF
d_call: .; v_call: TRBV20-1; clone_size: .; j_call: TRBJ2-3; cdr3_nt: TGCAGTGCTAGGGGGGGGGCCAAAAGCACAGATACGCAGTATTTT; cdr3_aa: CSARGGAKSTDTQYF
d_call: .; v_call: TRBV6-2/TRBV6-3; clone_size: many; j_call: TRBJ1-2; cdr3_nt: TGTGCCAGCAGTTACTCCACGGATGTAGGCAGGGACGGAGACGGCTACACCTTC; cdr3_aa: CASSYSTDVGRDGDGYTF
d_call: .; v_call: TRBV20-1; clone_size: few; j_call: TRBJ2-3; cdr3_nt: TGCAGTGCTAAAGGGGGGACTCTCACAGATACGCAGTATTTT; cdr3_aa: CSAKGGTLTDTQYF
d_call: .; v_call: TRBV20-1; clone_size: few; j_call: TRBJ2-4; cdr3_nt: TGCAGTGCTAGAGATCCTATGAGCATTCAGTACTTC; cdr3_aa: CSARDPMSIQYF
d_call: .; v_call: TRBV12-3/TRBV12-4; clone_size: .; j_call: TRBJ1-5; cdr3_nt: TGTGCCAGCTCAGACAGGCTCCCCGATCAGCCCCAGCATTTT; cdr3_aa: CASSDRLPDQPQHF
d_call: .; v_call: TRBV6-2/TRBV6-3; clone_size: .; j_call: TRBJ1-5; cdr3_nt: TGTGCCAGCAGGCGAAGGACTAATCAGCCCCAGCATTTT; cdr3_aa: CASRRRTNQPQHF
d_call: TRBD2; v_call: TRBV5-1; clone_size: .; j_call: TRBJ2-1; cdr3_nt: TGCGCCAGCAGCTCCTCGGCGGGAGCTTCCAATGAGCAGTTCTTC; cdr3_aa: CASSSSAGASNEQFF
d_call: .; v_call: TRBV7-2; clone_size: many; j_call: TRBJ1-3; cdr3_nt: TGTGCCAGCAGCCCGAACGCTGGAAACACCATATATTTT; cdr3_aa: CASSPNAGNTIYF
d_call: .; v_call: TRBV5-1; clone_size: many; j_call: TRBJ2-3; cdr3_nt: TGCGCCAGCAGCCCCCAACAGGGAGATACGCAGTATTTT; cdr3_aa: CASSPQQGDTQYF
d_call: TRBD2; v_call: TRBV7-2; clone_size: .; j_call: TRBJ2-7; cdr3_nt: TGTGCCAGCAGCCGCGCCATCCTAGCGGGGGGTCCCTACGAGCAGTACTTC; cdr3_aa: CASSRAILAGGPYEQYF
d_call: .; v_call: TRBV29-1; clone_size: .; j_call: TRBJ1-1; cdr3_nt: TGCAGCGCAACAACCGGGGATGAGGACACTGAAGCTTTCTTT; cdr3_aa: CSATTGDEDTEAFF
d_call: .; v_call: TRBV29-1; clone_size: few; j_call: TRBJ2-1; cdr3_nt: TGCAGCGTTGAATTTCTGAGGGGCTCCTACAATGAGCAGTTCTTC; cdr3_aa: CSVEFLRGSYNEQFF
d_call: TRBD2; v_call: TRBV2; clone_size: .; j_call: TRBJ2-1; cdr3_nt: TGTGCCAGCCTCGTCGAGCGGGGGGGCGGGGATGAGCAGTTCTTC; cdr3_aa: CASLVERGGGDEQFF
d_call: .; v_call: TRBV12-3/TRBV12-4; clone_size: few; j_call: TRBJ1-1; cdr3_nt: TGTGCCAGCAGTTCCGATCACAGATTTGAAGCTTTCTTT; cdr3_aa: CASSSDHRFEAFF
d_call: TRBD1; v_call: TRBV12-3/TRBV12-4; clone_size: many; j_call: TRBJ2-1; cdr3_nt: TGTGCCAGCAACAGGGGACAGTACAATGAGCAGTTCTTC; cdr3_aa: CASNRGQYNEQFF
d_call: TRBD1; v_call: TRBV10-3; clone_size: few; j_call: TRBJ1-2; cdr3_nt: TGTGCCATCAGTGAGAAAGCAGGACAGGGGGGACATGGCTACACCTTC; cdr3_aa: CAISEKAGQGGHGYTF
d_call: TRBD1; v_call: TRBV29-1; clone_size: .; j_call: TRBJ1-5; cdr3_nt: TGCAGCGTTGGTACAGGGGGCAATCAGCCCCAGCATTTT; cdr3_aa: CSVGTGGNQPQHF
d_call: .; v_call: TRBV11-2; clone_size: .; j_call: TRBJ2-7; cdr3_nt: TGTGCCAGCAGCTTAACGTCAGGGGGGGTATCCTACGAGCAGTACTTC; cdr3_aa: CASSLTSGGVSYEQYF
d_call: TRBD1; v_call: TRBV29-1; clone_size: .; j_call: TRBJ1-4; cdr3_nt: TGCAGCGTGGAGGGACAGAATGAAAAACTGTTTTTT; cdr3_aa: CSVEGQNEKLFF
d_call: .; v_call: TRBV25-1; clone_size: .; j_call: TRBJ2-1; cdr3_nt: TGTGCCAGCAGTGAGGCTAGATCTTTTAATGAGCAGTTCTTC; cdr3_aa: CASSEARSFNEQFF
d_call: .; v_call: TRBV7-3; clone_size: .; j_call: TRBJ2-1; cdr3_nt: TGTGCCAGCAGCTCCCCTAGTGACAATGAGCAGTTCTTC; cdr3_aa: CASSSPSDNEQFF